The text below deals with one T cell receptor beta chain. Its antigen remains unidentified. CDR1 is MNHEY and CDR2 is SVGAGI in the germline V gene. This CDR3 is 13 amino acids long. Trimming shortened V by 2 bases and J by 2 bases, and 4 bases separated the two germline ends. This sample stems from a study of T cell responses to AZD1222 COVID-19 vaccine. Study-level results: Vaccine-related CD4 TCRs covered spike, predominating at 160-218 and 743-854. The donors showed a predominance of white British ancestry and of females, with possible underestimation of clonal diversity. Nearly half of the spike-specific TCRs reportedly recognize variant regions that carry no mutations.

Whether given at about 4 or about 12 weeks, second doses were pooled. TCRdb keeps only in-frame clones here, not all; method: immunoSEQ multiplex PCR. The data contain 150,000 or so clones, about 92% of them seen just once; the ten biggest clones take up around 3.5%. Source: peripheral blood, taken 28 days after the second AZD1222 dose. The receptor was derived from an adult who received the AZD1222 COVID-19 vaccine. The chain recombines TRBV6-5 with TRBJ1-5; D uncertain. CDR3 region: CASSYGGNQPQHF. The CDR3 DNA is TGTGCCAGCAGTTACGGGGGCAATCAGCCCCAGCATTTT.